The 7 T cell receptor beta chains below were found in one sample sequenced in a study of cytomegalovirus exposure and HLA in healthy donors. Clones were read by immunoSEQ multiplex PCR, and TCRdb kept only the in-frame ones, dropping some. The sample lists roughly 150,000 clones; 70% to 90% were seen once. Sequencing was performed on PBMCs. Receptors originate from a man younger than 40 in good health and CMV-seropositive.

The chain links TRBV9 to TRBJ2-5; 11 nucleotides agree with TRBD2. CDR1 is SGDLS and CDR2 is YYNGEE in the germline V gene. The ends lost 0 bases at V and 3 bases at J; junction bases unmatched: 10. The CDR3 extends over 18 amino acids. This chain's CDR3 is CASSVGTSGRRLKETQYF. In nucleotides, the CDR3 is TGTGCCAGCAGCGTAGGGACTAGCGGGCGGAGGTTGAAAGAGACCCAGTACTTC.

The CDR3 bases are TGTGCCAGCTCACTCGGACAGGCTGGGCGCTATGGCTACACCTTC. Translated: CASSLGQAGRYGYTF. The gene calls are TRBV18 and TRBJ1-2, with TRBD1 matching 7 bases. This CDR3 region has 15 residues. Germline CDR1 reads KGHSH; CDR2 reads LQKENI. V gave up 4 bases and J gave up 4 bases; unmatched junction bases: 9.

CDR3 nucleotide sequence: TGTGCCAGCAGCCCATTCGCGAGGGGGCTTGGGCAGTTCTTC. As protein: CASSPFARGLGQFF. The chain is built from TRBV7-2 and TRBJ2-1; TRBD1 aligns across 7 bases. V was clipped by 5 bases and J by 12 bases; unmatched bases: 13. This CDR3 contains 14 residues. Germline-derived CDR1 and CDR2 are SGHTA and FQGNSA.

The V gene is TRBV4-3, the J gene TRBJ1-1, with 8 positions matching TRBD1. V lost 5 bases, J lost 4 bases, and 3 bases stayed unmatched. The CDR3 contains 13 residues. Germline V lookup: CDR1 LGHNA, CDR2 YSLEER. CDR3: CASSYRGSTEAFF. Here the CDR3 DNA reads TGCGCCAGCAGCTACAGGGGGAGCACTGAAGCTTTCTTT.

The gene calls are TRBV6-6 and TRBJ2-5; D is unresolved. CDR3 length equals 13 residues. The V and J ends lost 2 bases and 1 base respectively, with 5 bases between them. Germline V gene lookup returns CDR1 MNHNY and CDR2 SVGAGI (reference sequence). CDR3 nucleotides: TGTGCCAGCAGTTACAACAGCCAAGAGACCCAGTACTTC. Its translation: CASSYNSQETQYF.

V usage is TRBV4-1 and J usage is TRBJ2-7, with 7 bases fitting TRBD1. Trimming removed 1 base from V and 4 bases from J; junction bases left unmatched: 7. Germline V gene sequence: CDR1 MGHRA, CDR2 YSYEKL. The CDR3 runs to 15 residues. The CDR3 region has the DNA TGCGCCAGCAGCCAAGTTGGGACAGTCGCTTACGAGCAGTACTTC. It translates to CASSQVGTVAYEQYF.

This clone is a singleton in its sample. This chain links TRBV5-1 with TRBJ2-1; TRBD1 matches 7 bases. This CDR3 region has 17 residues. CDR1 is SGHRS, CDR2 YFSETQ, per germline. Trimming took 2 bases from V and 5 from J; bases not matched to a gene: 13. The CDR3 protein is CASSFTGASPPNNEQFF. For the CDR3, the DNA is TGCGCCAGCAGCTTTACAGGGGCCAGCCCCCCAAACAATGAGCAGTTCTTC. The full variable domain, completed using reference TRBV5-1 and TRBJ2-1, is KAGVTQTPRYLIKTRGQQVTLSCSPISGHRSVSWYQQTPGQGLQFLFEYFSETQRNKGNFPGRFSGRQFSNSRSEMNVSTLELGDSALYLCASSFTGASPPNNEQFFGPGTRLTVL.